The T cell receptor beta chain described here comes from a study of blood T cell repertoires in COVID-19. About the research overall: The study drew acute and convalescent COVID-19 samples from the United States, Italy and Spain.

Participants, roughly 18 to 89 years old, spanned some 23 US areas. Participant-reported clinical history was the basis for cohort assignment. Symptom resolution, clearance, or two negative PCRs marked the recovered donors of Cohort 3. The CDR3 runs 13 residues. The ends were cut back, 1 base at V and 1 base at J, with 5 bases in the middle. Germline V gene data show CDR1 as SGDLS and CDR2 as YYNGEE. Using immunoSEQ multiplex PCR, the repertoire was profiled, and TCRdb retains in-frame clones only, with some absent. The profile shows more than 150,000 clones, around four fifths of them singletons. This receptor was obtained from a man between 35 and 55 years old who had recovered from COVID-19. V usage is TRBV9 and J usage is TRBJ1-1; no clear D. Sequencing was carried out using PBMCs or T cells enriched from blood (not recorded which). The CDR3 DNA is TGTGCCAGCAGCGTATCCAGGAACACTGAAGCTTTCTTT. It encodes CASSVSRNTEAFF.